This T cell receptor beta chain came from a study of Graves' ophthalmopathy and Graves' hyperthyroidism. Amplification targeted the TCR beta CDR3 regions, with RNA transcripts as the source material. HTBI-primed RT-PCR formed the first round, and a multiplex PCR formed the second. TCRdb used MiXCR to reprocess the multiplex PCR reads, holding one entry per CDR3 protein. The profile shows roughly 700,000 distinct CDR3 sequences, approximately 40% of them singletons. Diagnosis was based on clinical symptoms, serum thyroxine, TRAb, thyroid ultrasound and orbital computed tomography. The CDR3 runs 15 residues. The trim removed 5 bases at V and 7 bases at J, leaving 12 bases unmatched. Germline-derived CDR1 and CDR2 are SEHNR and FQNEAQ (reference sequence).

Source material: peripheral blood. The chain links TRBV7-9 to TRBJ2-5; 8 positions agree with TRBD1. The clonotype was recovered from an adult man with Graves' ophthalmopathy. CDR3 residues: CASSPSGQGTGTQYF. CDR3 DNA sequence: TGTGCCAGCAGCCCCTCCGGACAGGGAACGGGGACCCAGTACTTC.